This TCR beta chain was captured by sequencing in a study of siplizumab effects on memory and regulatory T cells. Study results and limitations: A major contribution to the alloresponse seemed to be made by naive T cells, which seemed more diverse than memory cells. Mappable CD4+ clones that were alloreactive averaged 68.8% Treg-derived with siplizumab versus approximately 25% in controls.

The germline V gene encodes CDR1 SGHVT and CDR2 SQSDAQ. There are 17 residues in the CDR3. The trim removed 1 base at V and 0 bases at J, leaving 7 bases unmatched. On this clone: Its antigen is not identified.

Measured with immunoSEQ multiplex PCR; TCRdb has only the in-frame clones, and not every one. The repertoire holds tens of thousands of clones, with 90% to 95% as singletons. Sequencing used non-Treg CD4+ T cells sorted from blood. This TCR was sampled from a human donor in good health. The gene calls are TRBV7-4 and TRBJ2-7, with TRBD2 matching 9 bases. CDR3 loop: CASSLGTGSGSSYEQYF. CDR3 sequence (DNA): TGTGCCAGCAGCTTAGGGACAGGTAGCGGGAGCTCCTACGAGCAGTACTTC.